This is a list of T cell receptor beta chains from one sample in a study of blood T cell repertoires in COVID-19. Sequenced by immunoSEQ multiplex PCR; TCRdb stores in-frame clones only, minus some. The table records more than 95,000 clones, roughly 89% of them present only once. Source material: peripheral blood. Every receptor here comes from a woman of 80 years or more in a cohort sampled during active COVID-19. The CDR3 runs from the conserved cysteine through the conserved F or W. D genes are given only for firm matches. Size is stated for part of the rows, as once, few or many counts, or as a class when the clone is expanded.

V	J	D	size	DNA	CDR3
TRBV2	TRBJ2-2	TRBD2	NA	TGTGCCAGCAGAGTTTCTAGCGGGAAAAACGGGGAGCTGTTTTTT	CASRVSSGKNGELFF
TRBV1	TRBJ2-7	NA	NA	TGCACCAGCAGCCAGAGACTAGCGGGAGGGGACATACCCAAAAATCACTCCTACGAGCAGTACTTC	CTSSQRLAGGDIPKNHSYEQYF
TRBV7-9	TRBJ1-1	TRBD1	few	TGTGCCAGCAGCTCAGGGGACAGAAACACTGAAGCTTTCTTT	CASSSGDRNTEAFF
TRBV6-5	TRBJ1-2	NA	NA	TGTGCCAGCGGTTCGGCAGGGGAGAGAGGCTACACCTTC	CASGSAGERGYTF
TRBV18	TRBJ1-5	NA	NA	TGTGCCAGCTCACCACGCGATATTGCAGGGGAACCTCGGCCCCAGCATTTT	CASSPRDIAGEPRPQHF
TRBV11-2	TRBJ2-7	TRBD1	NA	TGTGCCAGCAGCCTTTTACAGGGGTATTCCTACGAGCAGTACTTC	CASSLLQGYSYEQYF
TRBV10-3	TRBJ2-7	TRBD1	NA	TGTGCCACCCAATTACCACGGGACAGGGACACCTACGAGCAGTACTTC	CATQLPRDRDTYEQYF
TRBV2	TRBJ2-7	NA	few	TGTGCCAGCAGTGAAGACAGTAGCTCCTACGAGCAGTACTTC	CASSEDSSSYEQYF
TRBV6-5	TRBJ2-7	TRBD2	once	TGTGCCAGCAGCGGGCCGGGACTAGCGGCTTACGAGCAGTACTTC	CASSGPGLAAYEQYF
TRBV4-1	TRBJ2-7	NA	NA	TGCGCCAGCAGCCAAGATGTTGGACAGCCCTACGAGCAGTACTTC	CASSQDVGQPYEQYF
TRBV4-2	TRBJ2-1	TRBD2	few	TGTGCCAGCAGCCCCAGACTAGCGGGGGGTGAGCAGTTCTTC	CASSPRLAGGEQFF
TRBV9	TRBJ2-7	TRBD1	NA	TGTGCCAGCACACCGGGACAGGGGTCGTACGAGCAGTACTTC	CASTPGQGSYEQYF
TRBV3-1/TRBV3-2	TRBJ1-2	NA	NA	TGTGCCAGCAGCCAAGTGCAGGGCTACACCTTC	CASSQVQGYTF
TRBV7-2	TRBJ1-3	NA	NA	TGTGCCAGCAGCTTACAGGGCCCCTCTGGAAACACCATATATTTT	CASSLQGPSGNTIYF
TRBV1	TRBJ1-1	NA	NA	TGCACCAGCAGCCGAAGGGGTTGGGGCCTCGAGCGGGACGGACCAACAGACCTCGTTGAAGCTTTCTTT	CTSSRRGWGLERDGPTDLVEAFF
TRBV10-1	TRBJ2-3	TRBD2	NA	TGCGCCAGCAAGAGTGGGCCTAGCGGGAGTGATACGCAGTATTTT	CASKSGPSGSDTQYF
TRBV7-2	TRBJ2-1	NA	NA	TGTGCCAGCAGCCCCTACCGGGATGAGCAGTTCTTC	CASSPYRDEQFF
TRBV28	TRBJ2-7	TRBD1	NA	TGTGCCAGCAGTTTATTCGAACAGGGGTACGAGCAGTACTTC	CASSLFEQGYEQYF
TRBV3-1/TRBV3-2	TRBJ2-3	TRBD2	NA	TGTGCCAGCAGCCAAGGGACTAGCGGACGAGATACGCAGTATTTT	CASSQGTSGRDTQYF
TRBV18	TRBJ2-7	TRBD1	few	TGTGCCAGCTCACCGGGACAGGGGACCTACGAGCAGTACTTC	CASSPGQGTYEQYF